This T cell receptor (beta chain) originates from a study of blood T cell repertoires in COVID-19. Per the original data handling: Scientists estimated how many nucleated cells there were by amplifying reference gene primers. TCRdb's copy holds only in-frame clones and misses some; the assay was immunoSEQ multiplex PCR. Clone size and V and J calls were adopted from that table, with D and trimming inferred from the DNA. There are approximately 13,000 clones in the sample; 75% to 90% occur only once, and roughly 15% lies in the top ten. Per germline, CDR1 SNHLY and CDR2 FYNNEI. The CDR3 length is 14 residues. With 6 bases removed from V and 7 bases from J, the gap between germline ends came to 18 bases.

This chain uses TRBV2 with TRBJ1-2; D unclear. Sequencing was performed on peripheral blood. The clonotype was recovered from a man aged 50-60 years with active COVID-19. CDR3 in DNA: TGTGCCAGCAGGGCCTTTGAACAGACCCCTGGCTACACCTTC. It is translated as CASRAFEQTPGYTF.